This T cell receptor beta chain was recovered during a study of control samples from healthy donors and cancer patients. V was pared by 10 bases and J by 9 bases, with 13 bases between. The CDR3 sequence is 12 residues long. CDR1 and CDR2 from the germline V gene are SNHLY and FYNNEI. Repertoires were generated with immunoSEQ multiplex PCR, while TCRdb's copy carries only in-frame clones and drops some. The sample has around 180,000 clones; roughly 94% are singletons. This TCR came from a woman aged 18-29 years in good health. The sample consisted of blood. The gene calls are TRBV2 and TRBJ1-6; weak D call: TRBD1 (5 bases). The CDR3 nucleotides read TGTGCCACCTCGACGGACACTTCACCCCTCCACTTT. It encodes CATSTDTSPLHF. The full variable domain, completed using reference TRBV2 and TRBJ1-6, is EPEVTQTPSHQVTQMGQEVILRCVPISNHLYFYWYRQILGQKVEFLVSFYNNEISEKSEIFDDQFSVERPDGSNFTLKIRSTKLEDSAMYFCATSTDTSPLHFGNGTRLTVT.